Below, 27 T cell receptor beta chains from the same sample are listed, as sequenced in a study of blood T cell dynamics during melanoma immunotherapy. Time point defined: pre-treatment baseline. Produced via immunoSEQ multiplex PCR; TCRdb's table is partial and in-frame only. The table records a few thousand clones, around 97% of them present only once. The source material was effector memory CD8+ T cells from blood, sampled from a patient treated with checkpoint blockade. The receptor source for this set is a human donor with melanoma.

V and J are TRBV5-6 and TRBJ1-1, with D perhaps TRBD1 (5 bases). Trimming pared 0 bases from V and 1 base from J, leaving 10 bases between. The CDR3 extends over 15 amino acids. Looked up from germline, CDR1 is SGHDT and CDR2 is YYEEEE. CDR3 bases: TGTGCCAGCAGCTTGGCCGGAGGGGAGAACACTGAAGCTTTCTTT. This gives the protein CASSLAGGENTEAFF. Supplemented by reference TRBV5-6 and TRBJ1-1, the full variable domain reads DAGVTQSPTHLIKTRGQQVTLRCSPKSGHDTVSWYQQALGQGPQFIFQYYEEEERQRGNFPDRFSGHQFPNYSSELNVNALLLGDSALYLCASSLAGGENTEAFFGQGTRLTVV.

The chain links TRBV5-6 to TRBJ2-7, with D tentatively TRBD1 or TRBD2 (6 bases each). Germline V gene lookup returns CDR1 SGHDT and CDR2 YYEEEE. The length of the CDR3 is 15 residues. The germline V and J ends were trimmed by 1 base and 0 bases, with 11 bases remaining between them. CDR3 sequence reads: CASSLWGASSYEQYF. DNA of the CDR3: TGTGCCAGCAGCTTGTGGGGGGCGAGCTCCTACGAGCAGTACTTC.

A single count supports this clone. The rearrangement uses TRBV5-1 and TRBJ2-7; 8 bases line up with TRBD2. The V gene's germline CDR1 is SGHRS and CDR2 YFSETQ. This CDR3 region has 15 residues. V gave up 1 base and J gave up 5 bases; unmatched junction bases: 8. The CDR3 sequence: CASSLTGGPYNEQYF. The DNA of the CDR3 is TGCGCCAGCAGCTTGACGGGAGGGCCGTACAACGAGCAGTACTTC. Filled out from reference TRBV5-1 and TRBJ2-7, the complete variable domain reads KAGVTQTPRYLIKTRGQQVTLSCSPISGHRSVSWYQQTPGQGLQFLFEYFSETQRNKGNFPGRFSGRQFSNSRSEMNVSTLELGDSALYLCASSLTGGPYNEQYFGPGTRLTVT.

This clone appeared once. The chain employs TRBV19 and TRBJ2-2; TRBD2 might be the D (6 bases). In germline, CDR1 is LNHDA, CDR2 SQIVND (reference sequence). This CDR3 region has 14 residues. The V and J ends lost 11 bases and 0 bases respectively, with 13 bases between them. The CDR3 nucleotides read TGTGCCGCCTTTAGCGGCGCGAACACCGGGGAGCTGTTTTTT. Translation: CAAFSGANTGELFF.

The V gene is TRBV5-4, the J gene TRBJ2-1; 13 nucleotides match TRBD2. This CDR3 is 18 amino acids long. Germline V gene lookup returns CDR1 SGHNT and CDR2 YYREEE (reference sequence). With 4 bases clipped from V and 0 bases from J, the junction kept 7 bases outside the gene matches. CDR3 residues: CASSAPGLAGHSYNEQFF. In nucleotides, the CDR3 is TGTGCCAGCAGCGCACCGGGACTAGCGGGACACTCCTACAATGAGCAGTTCTTC.

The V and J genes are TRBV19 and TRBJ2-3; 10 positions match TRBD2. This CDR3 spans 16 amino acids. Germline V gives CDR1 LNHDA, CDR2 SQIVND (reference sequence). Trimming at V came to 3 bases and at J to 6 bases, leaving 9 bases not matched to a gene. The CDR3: CASSISLAGAGDTQYF. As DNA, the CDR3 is TGTGCCAGTAGTATTAGCCTAGCGGGAGCGGGGGATACGCAGTATTTT.

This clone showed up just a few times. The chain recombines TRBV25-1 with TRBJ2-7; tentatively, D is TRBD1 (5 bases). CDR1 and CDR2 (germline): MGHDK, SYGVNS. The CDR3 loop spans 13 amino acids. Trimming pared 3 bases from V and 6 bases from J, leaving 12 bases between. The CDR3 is CASSDGADSEQYF. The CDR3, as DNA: TGTGCCAGCAGTGATGGGGCTGACTCCGAGCAGTACTTC.

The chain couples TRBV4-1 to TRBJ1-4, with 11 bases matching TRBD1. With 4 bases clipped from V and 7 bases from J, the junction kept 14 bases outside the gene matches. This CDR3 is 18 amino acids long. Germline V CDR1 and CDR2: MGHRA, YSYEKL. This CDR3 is CASSPLGTGGPVGEKLFF. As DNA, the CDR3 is TGCGCCAGCAGCCCCTTGGGGACAGGGGGACCTGTTGGTGAAAAACTGTTTTTT.

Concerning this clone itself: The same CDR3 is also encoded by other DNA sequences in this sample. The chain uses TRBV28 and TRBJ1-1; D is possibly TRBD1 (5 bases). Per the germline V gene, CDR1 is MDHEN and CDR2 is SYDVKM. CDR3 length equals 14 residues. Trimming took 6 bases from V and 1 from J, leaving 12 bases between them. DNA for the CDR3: TGTGCCAGCAGCCTAGGGGTAGGGAACACTGAAGCTTTCTTT. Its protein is CASSLGVGNTEAFF.

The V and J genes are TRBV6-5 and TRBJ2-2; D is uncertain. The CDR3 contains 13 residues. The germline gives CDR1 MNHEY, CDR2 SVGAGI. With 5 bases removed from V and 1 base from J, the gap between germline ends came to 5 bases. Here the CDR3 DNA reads TGTGCCAGCAGTGTACAGAACACCGGGGAGCTGTTTTTT. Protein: CASSVQNTGELFF.

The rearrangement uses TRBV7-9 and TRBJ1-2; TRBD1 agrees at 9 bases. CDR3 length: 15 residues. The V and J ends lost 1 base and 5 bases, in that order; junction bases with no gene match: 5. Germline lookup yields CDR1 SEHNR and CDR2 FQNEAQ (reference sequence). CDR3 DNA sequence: TGTGCCAGCAGCTTAGGGACAGGGGATAGGTATGGCTACACCTTC. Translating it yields CASSLGTGDRYGYTF. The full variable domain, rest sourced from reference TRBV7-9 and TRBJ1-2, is DTGVSQNPRHKITKRGQNVTFRCDPISEHNRLYWYRQTLGQGPEFLTYFQNEAQLEKSRLLSDRFSAERPKGSFSTLEIQRTEQGDSAMYLCASSLGTGDRYGYTFGSGTRLTVV.

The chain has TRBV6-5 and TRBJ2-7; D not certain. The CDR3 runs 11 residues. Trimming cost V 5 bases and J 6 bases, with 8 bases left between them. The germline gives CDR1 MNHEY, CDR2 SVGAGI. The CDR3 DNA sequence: TGTGCCAGCAGTGCTGCCCCCGAGCAGTACTTC. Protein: CASSAAPEQYF.

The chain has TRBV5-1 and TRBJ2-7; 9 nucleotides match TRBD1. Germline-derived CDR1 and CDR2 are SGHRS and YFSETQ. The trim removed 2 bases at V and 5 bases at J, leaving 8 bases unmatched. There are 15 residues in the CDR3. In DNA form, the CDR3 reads TGCGCCAGCAGCTTTTCCGGGACAGGGCCTAACGAGCAGTACTTC. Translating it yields CASSFSGTGPNEQYF.

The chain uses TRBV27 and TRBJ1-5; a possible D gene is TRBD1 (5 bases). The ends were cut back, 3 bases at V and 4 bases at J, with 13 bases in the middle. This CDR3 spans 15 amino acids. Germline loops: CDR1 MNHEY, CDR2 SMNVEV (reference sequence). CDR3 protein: CASSFRWGGNQPQHF. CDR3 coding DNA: TGTGCCAGCAGTTTTAGATGGGGGGGGAATCAGCCCCAGCATTTT.

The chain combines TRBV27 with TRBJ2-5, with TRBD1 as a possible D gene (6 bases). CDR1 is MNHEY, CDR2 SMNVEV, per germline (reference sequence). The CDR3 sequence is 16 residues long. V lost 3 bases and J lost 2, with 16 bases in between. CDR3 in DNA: TGTGCCAGCAGTTTCGTTCGGACGGGACATCAAGAGACCCAGTACTTC. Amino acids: CASSFVRTGHQETQYF.

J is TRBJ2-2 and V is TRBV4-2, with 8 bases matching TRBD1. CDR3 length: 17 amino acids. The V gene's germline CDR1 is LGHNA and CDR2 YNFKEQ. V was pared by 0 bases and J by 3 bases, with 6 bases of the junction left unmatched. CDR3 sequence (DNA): TGTGCCAGCAGCCAAGATGGGGCAGGGGGCTACACCGGGGAGCTGTTTTTT. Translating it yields CASSQDGAGGYTGELFF.

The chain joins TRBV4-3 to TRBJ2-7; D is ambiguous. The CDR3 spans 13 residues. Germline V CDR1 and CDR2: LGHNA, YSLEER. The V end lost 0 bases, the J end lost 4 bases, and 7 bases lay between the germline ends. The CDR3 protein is CASSQDRSYEQYF. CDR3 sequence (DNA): TGCGCCAGCAGCCAAGATCGCTCTTACGAGCAGTACTTC.

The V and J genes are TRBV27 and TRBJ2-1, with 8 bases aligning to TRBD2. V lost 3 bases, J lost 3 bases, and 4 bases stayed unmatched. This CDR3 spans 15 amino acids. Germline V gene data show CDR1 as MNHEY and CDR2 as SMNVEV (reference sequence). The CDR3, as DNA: TGTGCCAGCAGTTTCCGACTAGCGCTCTACAATGAGCAGTTCTTC. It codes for CASSFRLALYNEQFF.

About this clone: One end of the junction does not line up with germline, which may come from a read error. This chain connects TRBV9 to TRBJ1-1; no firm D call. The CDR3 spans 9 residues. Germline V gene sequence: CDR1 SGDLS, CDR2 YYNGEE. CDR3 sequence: CASSDPPNF. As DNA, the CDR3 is TGTGCCAGCAGCGATCCACCGAACTTT.

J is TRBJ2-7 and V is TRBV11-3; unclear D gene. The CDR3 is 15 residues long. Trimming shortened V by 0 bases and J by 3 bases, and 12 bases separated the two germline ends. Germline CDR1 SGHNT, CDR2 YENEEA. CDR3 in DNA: TGTGCCAGCAGCTTAGAGGGGTCGTCTGGCTACGAGCAGTACTTC. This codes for CASSLEGSSGYEQYF. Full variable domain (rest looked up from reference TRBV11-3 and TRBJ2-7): EAGVVQSPRYKIIEKKQPVAFWCNPISGHNTLYWYLQNLGQGPELLIRYENEEAVDDSQLPKDRFSAERLKGVDSTLKIQPAELGDSAVYLCASSLEGSSGYEQYFGPGTRLTVT.

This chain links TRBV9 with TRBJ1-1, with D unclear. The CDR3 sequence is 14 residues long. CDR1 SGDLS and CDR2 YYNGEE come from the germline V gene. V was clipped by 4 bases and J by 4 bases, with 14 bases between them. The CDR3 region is CASSPSSGFTEAFF. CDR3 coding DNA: TGTGCCAGCAGCCCCTCGTCGGGGTTCACTGAAGCTTTCTTT.

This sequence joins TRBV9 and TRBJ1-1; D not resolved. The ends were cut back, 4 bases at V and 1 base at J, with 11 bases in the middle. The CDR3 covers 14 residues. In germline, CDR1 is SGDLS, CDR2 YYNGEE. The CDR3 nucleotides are TGTGCCAGCAGCACCCTAAACCGGAACACTGAAGCTTTCTTT. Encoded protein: CASSTLNRNTEAFF.

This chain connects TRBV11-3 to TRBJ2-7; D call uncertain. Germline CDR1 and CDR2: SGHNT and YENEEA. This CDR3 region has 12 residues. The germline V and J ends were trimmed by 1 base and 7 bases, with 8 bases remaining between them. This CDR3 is CASSLGELEQYF. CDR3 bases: TGTGCCAGCAGCTTAGGAGAGTTGGAGCAGTACTTC.

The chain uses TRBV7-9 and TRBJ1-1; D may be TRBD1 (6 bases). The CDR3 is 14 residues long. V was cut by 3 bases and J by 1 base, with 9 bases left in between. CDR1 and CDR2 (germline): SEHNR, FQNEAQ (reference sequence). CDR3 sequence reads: CASSFGQPNTEAFF. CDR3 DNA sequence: TGTGCCAGCAGCTTCGGACAGCCGAACACTGAAGCTTTCTTT. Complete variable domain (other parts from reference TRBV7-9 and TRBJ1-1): DTGVSQNPRHKITKRGQNVTFRCDPISEHNRLYWYRQTLGQGPEFLTYFQNEAQLEKSRLLSDRFSAERPKGSFSTLEIQRTEQGDSAMYLCASSFGQPNTEAFFGQGTRLTVV.

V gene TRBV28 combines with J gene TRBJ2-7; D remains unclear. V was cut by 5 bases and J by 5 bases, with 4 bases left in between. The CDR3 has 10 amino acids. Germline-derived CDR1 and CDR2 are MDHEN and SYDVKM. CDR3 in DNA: TGTGCCAGCAGTCTTGACGAGCAGTACTTC. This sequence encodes CASSLDEQYF.

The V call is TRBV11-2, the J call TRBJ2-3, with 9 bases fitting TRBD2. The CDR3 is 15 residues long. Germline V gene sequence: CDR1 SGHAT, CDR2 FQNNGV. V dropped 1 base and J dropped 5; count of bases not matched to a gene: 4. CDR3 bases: TGTGCCAGCAGCTTAGTAGCGGGAGTTAGAGATACGCAGTATTTT. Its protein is CASSLVAGVRDTQYF.

The CDR3 DNA sequence: TGTGCCACCAGCAGACCGGGACAAAACTCCTACGAGCAGTACTTC. Amino acid sequence: CATSRPGQNSYEQYF. The chain carries TRBV15 and TRBJ2-7; perhaps TRBD1 as D (6 bases). Trimming removed 2 bases at V and 0 bases at J, with 11 bases between. From germline, CDR1 is LNHNV and CDR2 YYDKDF (reference sequence). This CDR3 spans 15 amino acids.